This TCR beta chain was identified in a study of blood T cell repertoires in COVID-19. At the level of the study: From the United States, Italy and Spain came samples of acute and convalescent COVID-19. From T cells, B-cell-depleted T cells, or PBMCs came the material, which was cDNA or gDNA.

Original data processing: By means of reference gene primer amplification, nucleated cell counts were estimated. Sequenced by immunoSEQ multiplex PCR; TCRdb stores in-frame clones only, minus some. The V and J calls and clone size are taken from that table; D and trimming were inferred from the DNA. The sample lists about 310,000 clones, about nine tenths occurring once. V dropped 0 bases and J dropped 7 bases, with 8 bases sitting between them. This CDR3 has 13 amino acids. The V gene's germline CDR1 is SGDLS and CDR2 YYNGEE. The sequencing sample was made of peripheral blood. The sequence derives from a man between 50 and 59 years old with active or convalescent COVID-19. The rearrangement links TRBV9 to TRBJ1-5, with D uncertain. CDR3 amino acids: CASSVAVGQPQHF. In DNA form, the CDR3 reads TGTGCCAGCAGCGTAGCTGTCGGGCAGCCCCAGCATTTT. The whole variable domain, remainder taken from reference TRBV9 and TRBJ1-5, is DSGVTQTPKHLITATGQRVTLRCSPRSGDLSVYWYQQSLDQGLQFLIQYYNGEERAKGNILERFSAQQFPDLHSELNLSSLELGDSALYFCASSVAVGQPQHFGDGTRLSIL.